Below, 27 T cell receptor beta chains from the same sample are listed, as sequenced in a study of cytomegalovirus exposure and HLA in healthy donors. The PCR made use of 60 Vbeta and 13 Jbeta primers. The repertoire was sequenced with immunoSEQ multiplex PCR; TCRdb's copy has only in-frame clones and lacks some. This sample's clone table lists 45,000 to 55,000 clones. Sequences were obtained from PBMCs. These receptors were taken from a woman aged 50 to 60 in good health and CMV-seropositive.

This chain uses TRBV6-6 with TRBJ2-7; no clear D. This CDR3 spans 14 amino acids. The germline V and J ends were trimmed by 6 bases and 0 bases, with 12 bases remaining between them. Germline V lookup: CDR1 MNHNY, CDR2 SVGAGI (reference sequence). CDR3 sequence: CASRSGASSYEQYF. The CDR3 DNA is TGTGCCAGCAGGAGTGGCGCTAGCTCCTACGAGCAGTACTTC.

The V gene is TRBV5-6, the J gene TRBJ1-6; D is uncertain. Per the germline V gene, CDR1 is SGHDT and CDR2 is YYEEEE. The CDR3 is made up of 14 amino acids. Between the trimmed V and J ends, which lost 1 base and 7 bases, there was a span of 9 bases. The CDR3: CASSLSVRNSPLHF. The CDR3 DNA sequence: TGTGCCAGCAGCTTGTCCGTCAGGAATTCACCCCTCCACTTT.

This chain uses TRBV6-5 with TRBJ1-2; D unresolved. CDR3 length: 13 amino acids. Trimming cost V 8 bases and J 1 base, with 11 bases left between them. Per germline, CDR1 MNHEY and CDR2 SVGAGI. CDR3 bases: TGTGCCAGCGGGAGCGGGTTTAACTATGGCTACACCTTC. It is translated as CASGSGFNYGYTF.

This chain uses TRBV27 with TRBJ2-1, with D uncertain. Trimming pared 3 bases from V and 5 bases from J, leaving 11 bases between. Germline V gene data show CDR1 as MNHEY and CDR2 as SMNVEV (reference sequence). The CDR3 covers 14 residues. DNA of the CDR3: TGTGCCAGCAGTTTCCCCAGGTCTAACAATGAGCAGTTCTTC. This sequence encodes CASSFPRSNNEQFF.

This chain connects TRBV7-9 to TRBJ2-7; 10 bases are shared with TRBD1. The length of the CDR3 is 14 residues. Germline V gene data show CDR1 as SEHNR and CDR2 as FQNEAQ (reference sequence). Trimming took 5 bases from V and 6 from J; bases not matched to a gene: 7. The CDR3 loop is CASSQTGGSLEQYF. CDR3 bases: TGTGCCAGCAGCCAGACAGGGGGCTCACTCGAGCAGTACTTC.

The chain carries TRBV6-1 and TRBJ1-4; maybe TRBD1 (5 bases). This CDR3 region has 15 residues. Germline V gene lookup returns CDR1 MNHNS and CDR2 SASEGT. Trimming cost V 2 bases and J 6 bases, with 13 bases left between them. CDR3 bases: TGTGCCAGCAGTGAAAAGAATGCGGGGCATGAAAAACTGTTTTTT. This sequence encodes CASSEKNAGHEKLFF.

The gene calls are TRBV7-9 and TRBJ1-1, with D perhaps TRBD1 (5 bases). The CDR3 has 13 amino acids. Per germline, CDR1 SEHNR and CDR2 FQNEAQ (reference sequence). V was shortened by 4 bases and J by 4 bases, with 10 bases between the two germline ends. The CDR3 nucleotides are TGTGCCAGCAGCTCGCAGGGTTCCACTGAAGCTTTCTTT. It specifies CASSSQGSTEAFF.

The rearrangement uses TRBV5-8 and TRBJ2-3; D possibly corresponds to TRBD1 (6 bases). The length of the CDR3 is 15 residues. V was pared by 7 bases and J by 0 bases, with 15 bases between. Germline CDR1 reads SGHTS; CDR2 reads YDEGEE. The CDR3 here is CASGSRGSSTDTQYF. CDR3 bases: TGTGCCAGCGGAAGCAGGGGTTCTAGCACAGATACGCAGTATTTT.

The V gene is TRBV6-5, the J gene TRBJ2-7; D is unresolved. CDR1 and CDR2 from the germline V gene are MNHEY and SVGAGI. The CDR3 extends over 13 amino acids. V was shortened by 6 bases and J by 7 bases, with 16 bases between the two germline ends. CDR3 residues: CASRIDTVREQYF. The CDR3 coding sequence is TGTGCCAGCAGGATTGACACCGTTCGGGAGCAGTACTTC.

This chain uses TRBV18 with TRBJ1-5; D perhaps matches TRBD1 (6 bases). The CDR3 has 14 amino acids. Germline values: CDR1 KGHSH, CDR2 LQKENI. With 3 bases removed from V and 6 bases from J, the gap between germline ends came to 12 bases. The CDR3 DNA is TGTGCCAGCTCACCCGGGACATCCCCTCAGCCCCAGCATTTT. As protein: CASSPGTSPQPQHF.

The chain joins TRBV7-8 to TRBJ2-7; no firm D call. CDR1 SGHVS and CDR2 FQNEAQ come from the germline V gene. There are 13 residues in the CDR3. The V gene lost 4 bases and the J gene lost 7 bases, with 14 bases spanning the gap. CDR3 nucleotide sequence: TGTGCCAGCAGCTGGCCGGCGGCCGGGGAGCAGTACTTC. Its translation: CASSWPAAGEQYF.

The chain employs TRBV14 and TRBJ1-1; TRBD1 might be the D (5 bases). This CDR3 comprises 14 residues. Trimming took off 3 bases at V and 8 bases at J, with 16 bases between the two ends. The germline V gene has CDR1 SGHDN and CDR2 FVKESK. As DNA, the CDR3 is TGTGCCAGCAGCCAGCACCCTGGGGCAGGGGAAGCTTTCTTT. Its protein product is CASSQHPGAGEAFF.

The genes are TRBV4-1 and TRBJ1-6; 7 nucleotides agree with TRBD1. CDR3 size: 17 residues. The junction had 16 bases not matched to a gene; V was cut back by 3 bases and J by 11 bases. The germline CDR1 and CDR2 sequences are MGHRA and YSYEKL. DNA for the CDR3: TGCGCCAGCAGCCAGGGGCCCCGACAGGGAGTCGCCCCACCCCTCCACTTT. Its translation: CASSQGPRQGVAPPLHF.

The V call is TRBV5-1, the J call TRBJ2-3, with TRBD2 as a possible D gene (7 bases). CDR1 is SGHRS, CDR2 YFSETQ, per germline. Trimming removed 2 bases at V and 9 bases at J, with 16 bases between. The CDR3 loop spans 14 amino acids. The CDR3 loop reads CASSLAGHGGTQYF. The CDR3 DNA follows: TGCGCCAGCAGCTTAGCGGGACACGGGGGAACGCAGTATTTT.

The chain couples TRBV10-2 to TRBJ2-2; no firm D call. The CDR3 is made up of 13 amino acids. Germline lookup yields CDR1 WSHSY and CDR2 SAAADI. The V gene lost 5 bases and the J gene lost 7 bases, with 11 bases spanning the gap. In DNA form, the CDR3 reads TGCGCCAGCAGTCTAGGAAGCGTCGGGGAGCTGTTTTTT. Translation: CASSLGSVGELFF.

The chain joins TRBV18 to TRBJ2-2; 13 nucleotides match TRBD2. Trimming cost V 6 bases and J 6 bases; bases outside gene matches: 7. Germline V gives CDR1 KGHSH, CDR2 LQKENI. The CDR3 is made up of 16 amino acids. CDR3 sequence: CASSQGLAGDSGELFF. Here the CDR3 DNA reads TGTGCCAGCTCCCAAGGACTAGCGGGAGACTCCGGGGAGCTGTTTTTT.

The chain links TRBV11-2 to TRBJ1-1; D gene uncertain. From germline, CDR1 is SGHAT and CDR2 FQNNGV. This CDR3 has 11 residues. In nucleotides, the CDR3 is TGTGCGGAGAGGGTGAACACTGAAGCTTTCTTT. Translation gives CAERVNTEAFF.

This chain links TRBV7-3 with TRBJ1-1; 8 nucleotides align to TRBD1. Trimming at V came to 5 bases and at J to 11 bases, leaving 10 bases not matched to a gene. The germline gives CDR1 SGHTA, CDR2 FQGTGA. The CDR3 covers 13 residues. This CDR3 reads CASSPGDRGGAFF. CDR3 nucleotides: TGTGCCAGCAGCCCAGGAGACAGGGGAGGGGCTTTCTTT. Using reference TRBV7-3 and TRBJ1-1 for the parts outside the CDR3, the full variable domain is GAGVSQTPSNKVTEKGKYVELRCDPISGHTALYWYRQSLGQGPEFLIYFQGTGAADDSGLPNDRFFAVRPEGSVSTLKIQRTERGDSAVYLCASSPGDRGGAFFGQGTRLTVV.

V is TRBV12-5 and J is TRBJ2-5; TRBD1 agrees at 7 bases. Germline-derived CDR1 and CDR2 are LGHNT and FRNRAP. This CDR3 is 15 amino acids long. The V and J ends lost 6 bases and 5 bases, in that order; junction bases with no gene match: 12. The CDR3 here is CASGPGQLGVETQYF. CDR3 bases: TGTGCTAGTGGGCCGGGACAGTTAGGGGTGGAGACCCAGTACTTC.

The chain couples TRBV18 to TRBJ1-1; a weak D match, TRBD1 (6 bases). Trimming took 5 bases from V and 3 from J, leaving 10 bases between them. Looked up from germline, CDR1 is KGHSH and CDR2 is LQKENI. The CDR3 length is 13 residues. The CDR3 bases are TGTGCCAGCTCAGAGCAGGGGTACACTGAAGCTTTCTTT. Amino acids: CASSEQGYTEAFF.

V gene TRBV9 combines with J gene TRBJ2-2, with D tentatively TRBD1 (6 bases). CDR1 SGDLS and CDR2 YYNGEE come from the germline V gene. This CDR3 contains 15 residues. Trimming pared 4 bases from V and 0 bases from J, leaving 10 bases between. In nucleotides, the CDR3 is TGTGCCAGCAGCCCAGGGACAACGAACACCGGGGAGCTGTTTTTT. This encodes CASSPGTTNTGELFF.

The genes are TRBV2 and TRBJ1-1; D gene unclear. Trimming removed 7 bases from V and 0 bases from J, with 9 bases in between. The CDR3 is made up of 13 amino acids. Per the germline V gene, CDR1 is SNHLY and CDR2 is FYNNEI. CDR3 sequence reads: CASMGQMNTEAFF. In DNA form, the CDR3 reads TGTGCCAGCATGGGCCAGATGAACACTGAAGCTTTCTTT.

The chain has TRBV6-1 and TRBJ1-1, with D tentatively TRBD1 (6 bases). Germline V gene lookup returns CDR1 MNHNS and CDR2 SASEGT. Trimming took off 0 bases at V and 6 bases at J, with 14 bases between the two ends. The length of the CDR3 is 15 residues. The CDR3 here is CASSEAFPGHSEAFF. Here the CDR3 DNA reads TGTGCCAGCAGTGAAGCGTTCCCGGGACATTCTGAAGCTTTCTTT.

The rearrangement joins TRBV30 to TRBJ2-1, with 8 bases identical to TRBD2. Germline CDR1 is GTSNPN and CDR2 is SVGIG (reference sequence). This CDR3 is 15 amino acids long. V was pared by 5 bases and J by 6 bases, with 12 bases of the junction left unmatched. CDR3 loop: CAWELKLAGSNEQFF. The CDR3 DNA sequence: TGTGCCTGGGAACTAAAATTAGCGGGAAGCAATGAGCAGTTCTTC.

This rearrangement joins TRBV5-4 to TRBJ1-6; TRBD1 agrees at 8 bases. Losses at the gene ends were 3 bases for V and 8 bases for J; bases not matched to a gene: 7. In germline, CDR1 is SGHNT, CDR2 YYREEE (reference sequence). The CDR3 covers 15 residues. Here the CDR3 DNA reads TGTGCCAGCAGCTCCGGACAGGGCAATTATTCACCCCTCCACTTT. This encodes CASSSGQGNYSPLHF.

The rearrangement joins TRBV7-9 to TRBJ2-5; tentative D call: TRBD2 (7 bases). Germline V gene sequence: CDR1 SEHNR, CDR2 FQNEAQ (reference sequence). The germline V and J ends were trimmed by 0 bases and 3 bases, with 11 bases remaining between them. The CDR3 loop spans 15 amino acids. This chain's CDR3 is CASSLAGGAKETQYF. The CDR3 DNA is TGTGCCAGCAGCTTAGCGGGGGGGGCGAAAGAGACCCAGTACTTC.

The chain is built from TRBV30 and TRBJ1-2, with 7 bases fitting TRBD1. Germline V gives CDR1 GTSNPN, CDR2 SVGIG (reference sequence). The CDR3 is 15 amino acids. The V gene end was trimmed by 1 base and the J gene end by 0 bases; junction bases not matched to a gene: 5. For the CDR3, the DNA is TGTGCCTGGAGTGCCTGGGACAGCCCTAACTATGGCTACACCTTC. Translated, it gives CAWSAWDSPNYGYTF.